One sample yielded the 23 T cell receptor beta chains listed below, sequenced in a study of blood T cell repertoires in COVID-19. The data were produced by immunoSEQ multiplex PCR, yet TCRdb's version contains in-frame clones alone and is incomplete. The sample carries 180,000 or so clones, roughly 85% recorded once. Sequencing used peripheral blood. The receptors come from a woman of 80 years or more with acute or convalescent COVID-19.

The genes are TRBV5-1 and TRBJ2-7; TRBD1 might be the D (7 bases). The germline V gene has CDR1 SGHRS and CDR2 YFSETQ. This CDR3 comprises 14 residues. V was pared by 4 bases and J by 0 bases, with 11 bases between. CDR3 in amino acids: CASSRGTASYEQYF. CDR3 nucleotide sequence: TGCGCCAGCAGCCGCGGGACAGCCTCCTACGAGCAGTACTTC.

The chain carries TRBV6-1 and TRBJ2-7; 9 nucleotides match TRBD1. Germline V CDR1 and CDR2: MNHNS, SASEGT. The CDR3 is 16 residues long. Germline trimming cut 1 base from V and 4 bases from J; bases unmatched to any gene: 8. CDR3 residues: CASSEVGRTGAYEQYF. The CDR3 nucleotides are TGTGCCAGCAGTGAAGTGGGGAGGACAGGGGCGTACGAGCAGTACTTC.

The genes are TRBV6-6 and TRBJ2-7, with D possibly TRBD1 on 5 matching bases. V lost 0 bases, J lost 6 bases, and 6 bases lay in between. Germline values: CDR1 MNHNY, CDR2 SVGAGI (reference sequence). The CDR3 is made up of 12 amino acids. The CDR3 DNA reads TGTGCCAGCAGTTACTCAGGGGTCGAGCAGTACTTC. Amino acid sequence: CASSYSGVEQYF.

The chain combines TRBV7-6 with TRBJ1-1, with D tentatively TRBD1 (5 bases). The length of the CDR3 is 15 residues. V dropped 1 base and J dropped 2 bases, with 11 bases sitting between them. CDR1 is SGHVS and CDR2 is FNYEAQ in the germline V gene. CDR3 sequence (DNA): TGTGCCAGCAGCTTAGTCGGGGGGGTCAACACTGAAGCTTTCTTT. Protein sequence: CASSLVGGVNTEAFF.

The V call is TRBV29-1, the J call TRBJ1-4; D remains ambiguous. Germline CDR1 reads SQVTM; CDR2 reads ANQGSEA. Trimming pared 7 bases from V and 5 bases from J, leaving 11 bases between. The CDR3 loop spans 12 amino acids. CDR3 DNA sequence: TGCAGCGCCGGAGATGGGAATGAAAAACTGTTTTTT. This encodes CSAGDGNEKLFF.

This rearrangement joins TRBV6-2 or TRBV6-3 to TRBJ2-1; 10 bases are a match to TRBD2. In germline, CDR1 is MNHEY, CDR2 SVGEGT. The junction had 6 bases not matched to a gene; V was cut back by 2 bases and J by 5 bases. There are 16 residues in the CDR3. In nucleotides, the CDR3 is TGTGCCAGCAGTTACGATCTAGCGGGGGTCGACAATGAGCAGTTCTTC. Encoded protein: CASSYDLAGVDNEQFF.

This rearrangement joins TRBV7-9 to TRBJ2-5, with 7 bases fitting TRBD1. The CDR3 runs 14 residues. V lost 3 bases to trimming and J lost 2 bases; unmatched junction nucleotides: 3. CDR1 and CDR2 (germline): SEHNR, FQNEAQ (reference sequence). The CDR3 region has the DNA TGTGCCAGCAGCTTCTGGACAGGACAAGAGACCCAGTACTTC. This gives the protein CASSFWTGQETQYF.

This chain connects TRBV11-2 to TRBJ2-1, with a tentative D call TRBD2 (5 bases). The CDR3 contains 14 residues. V was pared by 6 bases and J by 4 bases, with 13 bases between. Germline V lookup: CDR1 SGHAT, CDR2 FQNNGV. CDR3 sequence reads: CASSRGPGYNEQFF. The CDR3 DNA reads TGTGCCAGCAGTCGGGGTCCCGGTTACAATGAGCAGTTCTTC.

This chain connects TRBV2 to TRBJ2-3; TRBD2 agrees at 7 bases. The ends lost 5 bases at V and 4 bases at J; junction bases unmatched: 12. Germline CDR1 SNHLY, CDR2 FYNNEI. The CDR3 contains 16 residues. CDR3 DNA: TGTGCCAGCAGTCCACGCTCACATGGGGGGGCAGATACGCAGTATTTT. Its protein product is CASSPRSHGGADTQYF.

The V call is TRBV27, the J call TRBJ1-2; 7 nucleotides align to TRBD1. The germline V gene encodes CDR1 MNHEY and CDR2 SMNVEV (reference sequence). Unmatched junction bases numbered 13, after V lost 5 bases and J lost 4 bases. The CDR3 is 16 amino acids. The CDR3 reads CASSPALAQGFYGYTF. The CDR3 DNA reads as TGTGCCAGCAGTCCCGCCTTGGCACAGGGGTTCTATGGCTACACCTTC.

The genes are TRBV4-2 and TRBJ2-1, with D perhaps matching TRBD2 (6 bases). The V and J ends lost 1 base and 4 bases respectively, with 14 bases between them. There are 16 residues in the CDR3. CDR1 LGHNA and CDR2 YNFKEQ come from the germline V gene. The CDR3 protein is CASSQALGGKYNEQFF. The CDR3 region has the DNA TGTGCCAGCAGCCAAGCTCTAGGCGGGAAGTACAATGAGCAGTTCTTC.

The CDR3 protein is CASSPPLGSETFTDTQYF. Here the CDR3 DNA reads TGTGCCAGCTCACCCCCCTTAGGGAGCGAGACTTTCACAGATACGCAGTATTTT. The chain joins TRBV18 to TRBJ2-3; a possible D gene is TRBD2 (5 bases). CDR1 is KGHSH and CDR2 is LQKENI in the germline V gene. V lost 3 bases and J lost 2, with 21 bases in between. This CDR3 is 18 amino acids long.

The chain combines TRBV7-2 with TRBJ1-1, with unresolved D. Germline V gene lookup returns CDR1 SGHTA and CDR2 FQGNSA. V lost 5 bases, J lost 5 bases, and 15 bases lay in between. This CDR3 has 14 residues. CDR3 in amino acids: CASSHGSLGTEAFF. CDR3 in DNA: TGTGCCAGCAGCCACGGGTCCCTTGGGACTGAAGCTTTCTTT. The full variable domain, in which reference TRBV7-2 and TRBJ1-1 provide the parts outside the CDR3, is GAGVSQSPSNKVTEKGKDVELRCDPISGHTALYWYRQSLGQGLEFLIYFQGNSAPDKSGLPSDRFSAERTGGSVSTLTIQRTQQEDSAVYLCASSHGSLGTEAFFGQGTRLTVV.

The CDR3: CASSVPKPNNEKLFF. The CDR3 nucleotides read TGTGCCAGCAGTGTCCCCAAGCCTAACAATGAAAAACTGTTTTTT. This rearrangement joins TRBV28 to TRBJ1-4; D remains ambiguous. Looked up from germline, CDR1 is MDHEN and CDR2 is SYDVKM. This CDR3 spans 15 amino acids. Trimming left V 5 bases short and J 5 bases short, with 15 bases between.

The chain joins TRBV6-1 to TRBJ1-1; maybe TRBD1 (5 bases). There are 13 residues in the CDR3. From germline, CDR1 is MNHNS and CDR2 SASEGT. The V end was cut by 3 bases, the J end by 10 bases, with 15 bases between. The CDR3 protein is CASSDYRVGRAFF. DNA for the CDR3: TGTGCCAGCAGTGATTACCGGGTGGGGCGAGCTTTCTTT.

The J gene is TRBJ1-2, the V gene TRBV2; D call uncertain. V was clipped by 3 bases and J by 8 bases, with 4 bases between them. The CDR3 runs 10 residues. Germline-derived CDR1 and CDR2 are SNHLY and FYNNEI. The CDR3 sequence: CASSERGYTF. In nucleotides, the CDR3 is TGTGCCAGCAGTGAGAGGGGCTACACCTTC.

This chain joins TRBV7-3 and TRBJ2-5; TRBD2 aligns across 14 bases. The germline CDR1 and CDR2 sequences are SGHTA and FQGTGA. The trim removed 2 bases at V and 5 bases at J, leaving 13 bases unmatched. This CDR3 spans 19 amino acids. Here the CDR3 DNA reads TGTGCCAGCAGCTTAGTAGGGGGACTAGCGGGAGAAGCCCGCGAGACCCAGTACTTC. Translation: CASSLVGGLAGEARETQYF.

J is TRBJ2-1 and V is TRBV5-1, with D tentatively TRBD2 (6 bases). Trimming shortened V by 0 bases and J by 4 bases, and 11 bases separated the two germline ends. Germline V gives CDR1 SGHRS, CDR2 YFSETQ. This CDR3 is 15 amino acids long. The DNA for the CDR3 is TGCGCCAGCAGCTTGGGCTCTAGCGCTTACAATGAGCAGTTCTTC. Translating it yields CASSLGSSAYNEQFF.

The chain uses TRBV7-3 and TRBJ2-3; maybe TRBD2 (6 bases). CDR3 size: 17 residues. The germline V gene encodes CDR1 SGHTA and CDR2 FQGTGA. The V and J ends lost 5 bases and 0 bases respectively, with 18 bases between them. This CDR3 is CASSHTSGGSSTDTQYF. The CDR3 coding sequence is TGTGCCAGCAGCCACACTTCCGGGGGATCTAGCACAGATACGCAGTATTTT.

This chain joins TRBV5-8 and TRBJ1-1, with a tentative D call TRBD1 (5 bases). CDR3 length: 14 amino acids. The V gene's germline CDR1 is SGHTS and CDR2 YDEGEE. The V and J ends lost 0 bases and 4 bases respectively, with 10 bases between them. Written as DNA, the CDR3 is TGTGCCAGCAGCTTGGTTGCGGGGGTCACTGAAGCTTTCTTT. Translation: CASSLVAGVTEAFF.

In this sample, this clone turned up once. This sequence joins TRBV4-1 and TRBJ1-6, with TRBD1 as a possible D gene (5 bases). Germline V gene data show CDR1 as MGHRA and CDR2 as YSYEKL. The CDR3 has 17 amino acids. V was cut by 3 bases and J by 6 bases, with 18 bases left in between. The CDR3 is CASSQSEWDYGNSPLHF. The CDR3 nucleotides read TGCGCCAGCAGCCAGAGTGAGTGGGACTACGGTAATTCACCCCTCCACTTT.

This clone has just a few counts. V and J are TRBV3-1 (or the pseudogene TRBV3-2) and TRBJ1-2; D might be TRBD1 (5 bases). There are 13 residues in the CDR3. From germline, CDR1 is LGHDT and CDR2 YNNKEL (reference sequence). V was clipped by 4 bases and J by 8 bases, with 14 bases between them. CDR3 loop: CASSRQGSGGYTF. The CDR3 DNA reads TGTGCCAGCAGCCGTCAGGGTTCAGGCGGCTACACCTTC.

The chain joins TRBV18 to TRBJ1-1; D is possibly TRBD1 (5 bases). Trimming cost V 5 bases and J 5 bases, with 15 bases left between them. The CDR3 runs 14 residues. CDR1 and CDR2 from the germline V gene are KGHSH and LQKENI. CDR3: CASSDTQGRTEAFF. The DNA for the CDR3 is TGTGCCAGCTCAGACACTCAGGGTAGGACTGAAGCTTTCTTT.